This section outlines one T cell receptor (beta chain) sequence together with its context. The specificity of this receptor is unknown. No much larger clone is present one base from it, and per-base qualities are unavailable. These data are taken from a study of T-cell memory formation after mild COVID-19 (dated by TCRdb to about 2021). Study-level background: TCR sequence clusters from the two donors were found to be largely donor specific. In a couple of donors, T-cell clones that expanded and contracted after mild COVID-19 were tracked by sequencing TCRalpha and TCRbeta repertoires over time. The cohort comprised two young, previously healthy adult volunteers, one female and one male.

The data were produced on an Illumina NovaSeq 6000. TCRalpha and TCRbeta cDNA libraries were constructed by 5'RACE with constant-segment primers, with sample barcodes and unique molecular identifiers being introduced. Trizol reagent was used to extract RNA from every sample. Amplification of the libraries took two PCR steps, and the second step added a second sample barcode plus Illumina TruSeq adapters. Sequencing of libraries was performed on an Illumina NovaSeq with 2 x 150 bp paired-end reads. In the original analysis: Reads were demultiplexed and collapsed into UMI-guided consensus sequences with migec v1.2.7. With mixcr v2.1.11, UMI consensuses were aligned to TRA and TRB V and J templates and assembled into clonotypes. Clonotypes were classified as expanded or contracted when called significant by both edgeR and NoisET, with noise models trained on biological replicates. edgeR calls used a false discovery rate-adjusted p below 0.01 and a log2 fold-change threshold of 1. As an exploratory analysis of dynamics, PCA with hierarchical clustering was applied to max-normalized trajectories of the 1000 most abundant clonotypes. Separately sequenced CD4+ and CD8+ repertoires were used to assign the CD4 or CD8 phenotype of responding clones. TCRdb applied fastp at Q25 and MiXCR to the public reads, then kept only in-frame beta chains. Entries are consolidated by CDR3 protein sequence, retaining the most common genes and DNA. TCRdb, not the authors, supplied the V and J calls. The sample table lists a few hundred thousand distinct CDR3 sequences, about 17% of them with a count of one. The top ten hold 20% to 25% of the sample.

Ficoll-Paque density gradient centrifugation was used to isolate PBMCs. Summary of the overall study and its limitations: The second-wave clones that peaked on day 37 were not confirmed to be SARS-CoV-2 specific. Contracting CD4+ clones were found mainly in CM and EM memory subsets, while CD8+ clones were enriched in EMRA. Only a couple of mild cases were covered by the study, and larger cohorts that include severe cases with pre-infection samples were considered necessary. From day 15 to 85, contracting clones showed balanced CD4/CD8 phenotypes, whereas a second wave of clones that expanded from day 15 to 37 leaned towards CD4+. Some responding clones were found in pre-infection memory, which suggests that pre-existing cross-reactive memory T cells took part in the SARS-CoV-2 response.

The CDR3, cysteine through phenylalanine, is 16 amino acids long. Just the 48-base CDR3 DNA is kept, in frame starting at base 1. The germline V gene (reference sequence) supplies CDR1 GTSNPN and CDR2 SVGIG. For this chain, trimming is 5 bases at the V end and 6 bases at the J end, and the number of junction bases without a gene match is 14. Recombination joined TRBV30 with TRBJ1-2; TRBD1 lines up with 11 middle nucleotides. The TCR comes from a man younger than 30 who had mild COVID-19 (a few samples of this study predate the infection). The sample titles of this study are shuffled in the database, so cell type and time point are left out; the donor was told from shared clones. Source material: PBMCs or a T cell subset sorted from them (not recorded which). The CDR3 reads CAWATGQGGILNGYTF. The sequence in DNA is TGTGCCTGGGCCACGGGACAGGGGGGAATTCTCAATGGCTACACCTTC.